These 25 T cell receptor beta chains share one sample of origin, sequenced in a study of tumor-infiltrating lymphocytes in glioblastoma multiforme. TCRB libraries came from RNA via three nested multiplex PCR rounds. Via MiXCR, TCRdb re-called the multiplex PCR reads, giving one row per CDR3 protein. The sample records 10,000 to 15,000 distinct CDR3 sequences, roughly 60% being singletons. The specimen was brain tumor tissue. The receptors here all came from a male donor with glioblastoma.

This clonotype occurred once. The conserved phenylalanine or tryptophan is not found at the CDR3 terminus, so this likely reflects a read error. CDR3 in DNA: TGTGCCAGCAGGATGGCGGGGGCACAAGAGGGGCAGTACGTC. This sequence encodes CASRMAGAQEGQYV. The rearrangement uses TRBV11-2 and TRBJ2-5; D is possibly TRBD2 (7 bases). Germline assignment: CDR1 SGHAT and CDR2 FQNNGV. The V and J ends lost 6 bases and 11 bases respectively, with 22 bases between them. The CDR3 extends over 14 amino acids.

By frequency in the sample, this clonotype is medium-sized. CDR3 sequence (DNA): TGTGCCAGCAGTTACCAAGCGAACACTGAAGCTTTCTTT. Residues: CASSYQANTEAFF. The chain has TRBV14 and TRBJ1-1, with D hard to call. CDR1 is SGHDN and CDR2 is FVKESK in the germline V gene. V was shortened by 6 bases and J by 1 base, with 9 bases between the two germline ends. CDR3 length: 13 amino acids.

This clonotype is a singleton in its sample. This CDR3 fails to terminate in the conserved phenylalanine or tryptophan, so it likely reflects a read error. No DNA is shown, since the ends of the CDR3 on it are uncertain; the CDR3 is the one TCRdb lists. CDR3 in amino acids: CASSEAGAGADTQYI. The chain uses TRBV10-2 and TRBJ2-3; no check of the table's D call, TRBD1, against the DNA was made. Germline assignment: CDR1 WSHSY and CDR2 SAAADI. The CDR3 is 15 residues long, ends included.

The rearrangement links TRBV11-2 to TRBJ2-5; tentative D call: TRBD1 (6 bases). Germline V gene data show CDR1 as SGHAT and CDR2 as FQNNGV. Deletions cut 5 bases from V and 4 bases from J, with 11 bases between. CDR3 length equals 13 residues. The CDR3 DNA reads TGTGCCAGCAGCCGCGACAGGCGAGAGACCCAGTACTTC. This encodes CASSRDRRETQYF. Full variable domain (missing parts from reference TRBV11-2 and TRBJ2-5): EAGVAQSPRYKIIEKRQSVAFWCNPISGHATLYWYQQILGQGPKLLIQFQNNGVVDDSQLPKDRFSAERLKGVDSTLKIQPAKLEDSAVYLCASSRDRRETQYFGPGTRLLVL.

This clonotype was observed once. The rearrangement joins TRBV20-1 to TRBJ1-5; D gene unclear. The V end was cut by 5 bases, the J end by 5 bases, with 16 bases between. Per the germline V gene, CDR1 is DFQATT and CDR2 is SNEGSKA (reference sequence). CDR3 length: 14 amino acids. In nucleotides, the CDR3 is TGCAGTGCTGTCCCGAGCTTGGGAGATCAGCCCCAGCATTTT. Translating it yields CSAVPSLGDQPQHF.

This sequence joins TRBV20-1 and TRBJ2-5; D unresolved. V gave up 0 bases and J gave up 5 bases, with 16 bases separating them. The length of the CDR3 is 15 residues. Germline assignment: CDR1 DFQATT and CDR2 SNEGSKA (reference sequence). The CDR3 region is CSARDFSEDGETQYF. The CDR3 DNA sequence: TGCAGTGCTAGAGATTTCAGTGAGGATGGGGAGACCCAGTACTTC.

Within the sample, this clonotype is medium-sized. A read error is possible here, since a much larger clone lies one base away. The rearrangement links TRBV11-2 to TRBJ1-3, with D tentatively TRBD1 (5 bases). With 8 bases removed from V and 2 bases from J, the gap between germline ends came to 13 bases. The germline CDR1 and CDR2 sequences are SGHAT and FQNNGV. This CDR3 contains 14 residues. The CDR3 DNA follows: TGTGCCAGCGGTTGGATAGGGGCTGGAAACACCATATATTTT. As protein: CASGWIGAGNTIYF.

In its sample, this clonotype was seen a few times. The rearrangement uses TRBV19 and TRBJ2-2; 7 bases align to TRBD2. In germline, CDR1 is LNHDA, CDR2 SQIVND (reference sequence). The CDR3 covers 14 residues. J was trimmed by 0 bases and V by 7 bases; bases with no gene match: 2. In DNA form, the CDR3 reads TGTGCCAGTACGCTAGCGGCGAACACCGGGGAGCTGTTTTTT. It encodes CASTLAANTGELFF.

V gene TRBV4-2 combines with J gene TRBJ2-7; TRBD1 matches at 7 bases. The CDR3 is 14 amino acids. V lost 8 bases, J lost 1 base, and 8 bases stayed unmatched. Germline V lookup: CDR1 LGHNA, CDR2 YNFKEQ. The CDR3 DNA reads TGTGCCAGCGGCCTAGAGACAGGGTCCTACGAGCAGTACTTC. Translation gives CASGLETGSYEQYF.

For this clonotype: One junction end disagrees with the germline gene, perhaps due to a read error. This chain uses TRBV29-1 with TRBJ2-2; possibly TRBD1 for D (6 bases). The CDR3 is made up of 15 amino acids. Per germline, CDR1 SQVTM and CDR2 ANQGSEA. The CDR3 loop is CSAKTGFGHTWELFF. CDR3 nucleotide sequence: TGCAGCGCTAAGACAGGTTTTGGACACACCTGGGAGCTGTTTTTT.

The chain uses TRBV11-1 and TRBJ2-7; 7 bases are shared with TRBD2. The junction had 19 bases not matched to a gene; V was cut back by 10 bases and J by 4 bases. Germline V gives CDR1 SGHAT, CDR2 FQDESV (reference sequence). The CDR3 length is 16 residues. CDR3 loop: CATTVARLDGGYEQYF. CDR3 nucleotides: TGTGCCACCACCGTAGCGCGTCTGGACGGGGGGTACGAGCAGTACTTC.

To note about this clonotype: The junction departs from the called germline gene at one end, perhaps through a read error. The V gene is TRBV12-3 or TRBV12-4, the J gene TRBJ1-2, with D possibly matching TRBD1 (6 bases). There are 14 residues in the CDR3. In DNA form, the CDR3 reads TGTGCCAGCAGTTTAGTCGGGGGCCTCTATGACTACACCTTC. This gives the protein CASSLVGGLYDYTF.

This chain connects TRBV6-2 or TRBV6-3 to TRBJ2-2; D perhaps matches TRBD2 (6 bases). V lost 6 bases, J lost 0 bases, and 14 bases lay in between. Looked up from germline, CDR1 is MNHEY and CDR2 is SVGEGT. CDR3 length: 16 amino acids. In DNA, the CDR3 is TGTGCCAGCAGAGATATCAGACTAGCGAACACCGGGGAGCTGTTTTTT. The encoded protein is CASRDIRLANTGELFF.

Notes on this clonotype: The conserved final phenylalanine or tryptophan is absent from the CDR3, which likely points to a read error. The V and J genes are TRBV11-2 and TRBJ2-7; 7 nucleotides agree with TRBD2. CDR1 and CDR2 (germline): SGHAT, FQNNGV. J was trimmed by 1 base and V by 1 base; bases with no gene match: 10. The CDR3 has 17 residues. The chain's CDR3 is CASSLGGSTPFSYEQYL. The CDR3 DNA reads as TGTGCCAGCAGCTTAGGCGGGAGTACTCCCTTTTCCTACGAGCAGTACCTC.

This clonotype showed up many times. One base away lies a much larger clone, so this may be a sequencing read error. The chain links TRBV29-1 to TRBJ2-1; D unclear. Per the germline V gene, CDR1 is SQVTM and CDR2 is ANQGSEA. The CDR3 is 13 residues long. The CDR3 region has the DNA TGCAGCGTTGAGGATACCTCCCACAATGAGCAGTTCTTC. It encodes CSVEDTSHNEQFF.

This clonotype was seen a few times. A read error may produce the germline difference seen at one junction end. CDR3 DNA sequence: TGTGCCAACAGCCCGACAGGGTCTGGTGCCAACGTCCTGACTTTC. As protein: CANSPTGSGANVLTF. This chain connects TRBV6-5 to TRBJ2-6, with TRBD1 matching over 7 bases. This CDR3 contains 15 residues. Looked up from germline, CDR1 is MNHEY and CDR2 is SVGAGI.

A note on this clonotype: One end of the junction fails to match germline, which may point to a read error. V usage is TRBV6-2 or TRBV6-3 and J usage is TRBJ2-3; no firm D call. CDR1 and CDR2 (germline): MNHEY, SVGEGT. This CDR3 comprises 17 residues. CDR3 region: CASGYPTRSPSEDTQYF. Here the CDR3 DNA reads TGTGCCAGCGGTTACCCTACCCGGTCCCCCAGCGAAGATACGCAGTATTTT.

This clonotype is termed medium-sized (0.01 to 0.1%). The chain is built from TRBV20-1 and TRBJ1-4; D remains ambiguous. CDR3 length: 14 residues. Germline V gene data show CDR1 as DFQATT and CDR2 as SNEGSKA (reference sequence). The V end lost 0 bases, the J end lost 7 bases, and 12 bases lay between the germline ends. The CDR3 reads CSAREDRATEKLFF. In nucleotides, the CDR3 is TGCAGTGCTAGAGAGGACCGGGCAACTGAAAAACTGTTTTTT.

The table lists this clonotype with many counts. A read error may be the cause here, since a much bigger clone is one base away. This chain uses TRBV29-1 with TRBJ1-2; 8 bases agree with TRBD1. The CDR3 consists of 11 residues. From germline, CDR1 is SQVTM and CDR2 ANQGSEA. The CDR3: CSADRVYGYAF. The DNA of the CDR3 is TGCAGCGCGGACAGGGTCTATGGCTACGCCTTC.

This clonotype was counted ten times or more. The chain combines TRBV30 with TRBJ1-5; D is unclear. The CDR3 totals 12 residues. The germline V gene has CDR1 GTSNPN and CDR2 SVGIG (reference sequence). Trimming left V 2 bases short and J 4 bases short, with 6 bases between. The CDR3 region has the DNA TGTGCCTGGAGTTTGGGGAATCAGCCCCAGCATTTT. It translates to CAWSLGNQPQHF. Full variable domain (remainder filled in from reference TRBV30 and TRBJ1-5): SQTIHQWPATLVQPVGSPLSLECTVEGTSNPNLYWYRQAAGRGLQLLFYSVGIGQISSEVPQNLSASRPQDRQFILSSKKLLLSDSGFYLCAWSLGNQPQHFGDGTRLSIL.

This chain joins TRBV4-1 and TRBJ2-5; 9 positions agree with TRBD2. Germline loops: CDR1 MGHRA, CDR2 YSYEKL. Losses at the gene ends were 4 bases for V and 3 bases for J; bases not matched to a gene: 3. The CDR3 contains 14 residues. The CDR3 sequence is CASSLASGKETQYF. The CDR3 DNA reads TGCGCCAGCAGCCTGGCTAGCGGGAAAGAGACCCAGTACTTC.

The rearrangement links TRBV6-1 to TRBJ2-1, with a weak D call TRBD2 (5 bases). This CDR3 region has 15 residues. Looked up from germline, CDR1 is MNHNS and CDR2 is SASEGT. The ends were cut back, 3 bases at V and 6 bases at J, with 15 bases in the middle. CDR3 in amino acids: CASSDRGGPCNEQFF. For the CDR3, the DNA is TGTGCCAGCAGTGATAGAGGAGGACCCTGCAATGAGCAGTTCTTC.

Comments on this clonotype: A much bigger clone sits one base away, suggesting this may be a read error. This rearrangement joins TRBV28 to TRBJ2-3; D possibly corresponds to TRBD2 (6 bases). The CDR3 length is 14 residues. Germline V CDR1 and CDR2: MDHEN, SYDVKM. Here the CDR3 reads CASNFLSGTVTQYF. DNA for the CDR3: TGTGCCAGCAATTTTCTTAGCGGCACAGTTACGCAGTATTTT.

This clonotype is a singleton in its sample. The chain links TRBV20-1 to TRBJ2-3, with no clear D. The closer fit of TRBJ1-5 to the DNA end suggests the J call may be wrong. The CDR3 contains 15 residues. Germline CDR1 and CDR2: DFQATT and SNEGSKA (reference sequence). CDR3 coding DNA: TGCAGTGCTTACCCGGCTAGCTGGGTAGCAGATACGCAGCATTTT. Residues: CSAYPASWVADTQHF.

As to this clonotype: This sequence may be a read error, since a much larger clone differs from it by one base. The chain links TRBV5-1 to TRBJ2-2, with D tentatively TRBD1 (8 bases). Germline V gives CDR1 SGHRS, CDR2 YFSETQ. CDR3 length equals 15 residues. The CDR3 DNA sequence: TGCGCCAGCAGCTTCACAGGGGGGGACACCGGGGAGCCGTTTTTT. Protein sequence: CASSFTGGDTGEPFF.